This T cell receptor (beta chain) emerged from a study of blood T cell repertoires in COVID-19. About the research overall: T cells, B-cell-depleted T cells, or PBMCs provided the cDNA or gDNA that served as material.

V was clipped by 3 bases and J by 13 bases; unmatched bases: 15. This CDR3 contains 15 residues. CDR1 SGHTA and CDR2 FQGNSA come from the germline V gene. The table came from immunoSEQ multiplex PCR; TCRdb's copy has only in-frame clones and leaves some out. The sample lists about 34,000 clones, roughly 85% seen once, with approximately 15% in the top ten. Sequences were obtained from peripheral blood. The V call is TRBV7-2, the J call TRBJ2-1; 7 positions match TRBD2. The clonotype originates from a human donor with acute or convalescent COVID-19. The donor label of this sample is uncertain. The CDR3 DNA follows: TGTGCCAGCAGCTTCGGGGGGAGGACCACCCCCAATCAGTTCTTC. The encoded protein is CASSFGGRTTPNQFF.